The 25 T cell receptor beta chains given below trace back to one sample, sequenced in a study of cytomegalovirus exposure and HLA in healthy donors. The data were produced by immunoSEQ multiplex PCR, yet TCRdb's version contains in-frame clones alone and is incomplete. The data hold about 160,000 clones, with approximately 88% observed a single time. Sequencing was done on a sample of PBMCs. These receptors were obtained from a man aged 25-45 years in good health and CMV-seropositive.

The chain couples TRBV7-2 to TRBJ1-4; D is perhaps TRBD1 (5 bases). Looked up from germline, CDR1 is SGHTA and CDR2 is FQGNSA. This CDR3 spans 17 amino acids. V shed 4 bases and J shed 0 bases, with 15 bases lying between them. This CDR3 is CASSSTPGLPTNEKLFF. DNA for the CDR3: TGTGCCAGCAGCTCCACACCGGGACTCCCAACTAATGAAAAACTGTTTTTT.

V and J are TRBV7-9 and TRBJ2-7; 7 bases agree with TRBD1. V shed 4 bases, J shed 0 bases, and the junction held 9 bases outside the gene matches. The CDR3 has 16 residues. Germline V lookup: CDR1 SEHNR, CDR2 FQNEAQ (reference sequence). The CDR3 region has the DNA TGTGCCAGCAGCTCCATTCTGACAGGGAGCTCCTACGAGCAGTACTTC. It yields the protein CASSSILTGSSYEQYF.

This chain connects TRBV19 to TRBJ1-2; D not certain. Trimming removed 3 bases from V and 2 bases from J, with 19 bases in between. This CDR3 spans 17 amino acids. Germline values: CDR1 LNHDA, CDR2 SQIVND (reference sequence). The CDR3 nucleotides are TGTGCCAGTAGTATTACTTCCTCGGCGGTTTCAAACTATGGCTACACCTTC. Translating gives CASSITSSAVSNYGYTF.

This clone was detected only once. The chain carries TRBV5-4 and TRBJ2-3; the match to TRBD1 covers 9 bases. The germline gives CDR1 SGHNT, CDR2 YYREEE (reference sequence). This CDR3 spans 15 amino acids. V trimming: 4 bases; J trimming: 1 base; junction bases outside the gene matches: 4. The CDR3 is CASSGGTGRTDTQYF. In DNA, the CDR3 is TGTGCCAGCAGCGGAGGGACAGGGCGCACAGATACGCAGTATTTT.

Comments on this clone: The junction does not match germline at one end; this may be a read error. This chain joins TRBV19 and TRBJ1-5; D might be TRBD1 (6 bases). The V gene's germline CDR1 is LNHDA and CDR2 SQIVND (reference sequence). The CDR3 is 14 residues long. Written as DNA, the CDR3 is TGTGCCACCACCATGAGGGGGGGCAAGCAGCCCCAGCATTTT. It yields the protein CATTMRGGKQPQHF.

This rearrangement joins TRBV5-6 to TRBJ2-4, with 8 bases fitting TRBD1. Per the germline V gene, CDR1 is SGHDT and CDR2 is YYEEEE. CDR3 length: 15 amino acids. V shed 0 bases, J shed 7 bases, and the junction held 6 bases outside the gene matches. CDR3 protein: CASSLESGGWNIQYF. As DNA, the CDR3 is TGTGCCAGCAGCTTGGAATCAGGGGGCTGGAACATTCAGTACTTC.

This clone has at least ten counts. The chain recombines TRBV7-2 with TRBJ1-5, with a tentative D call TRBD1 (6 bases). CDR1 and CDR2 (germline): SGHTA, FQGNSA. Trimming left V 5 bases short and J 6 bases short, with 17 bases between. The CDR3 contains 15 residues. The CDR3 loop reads CASSPQVQGSQPQHF. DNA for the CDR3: TGTGCCAGCAGCCCCCAGGTGCAGGGGTCTCAGCCCCAGCATTTT.

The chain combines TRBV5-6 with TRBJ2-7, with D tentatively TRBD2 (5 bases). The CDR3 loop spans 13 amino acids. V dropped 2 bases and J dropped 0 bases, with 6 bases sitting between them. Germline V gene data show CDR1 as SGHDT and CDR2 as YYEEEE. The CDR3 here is CASSFGNSYEQYF. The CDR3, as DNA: TGTGCCAGCAGCTTCGGGAACTCCTACGAGCAGTACTTC.

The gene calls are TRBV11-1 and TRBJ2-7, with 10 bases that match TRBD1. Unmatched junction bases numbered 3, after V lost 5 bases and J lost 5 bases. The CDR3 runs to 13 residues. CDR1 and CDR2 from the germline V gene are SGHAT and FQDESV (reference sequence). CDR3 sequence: CASSPGTGDEQYF. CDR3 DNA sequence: TGTGCCAGCAGCCCCGGGACAGGGGACGAGCAGTACTTC. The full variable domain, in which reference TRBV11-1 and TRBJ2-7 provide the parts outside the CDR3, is EAEVAQSPRYKITEKSQAVAFWCDPISGHATLYWYRQILGQGPELLVQFQDESVVDDSQLPKDRFSAERLKGVDSTLKIQPAELGDSAMYLCASSPGTGDEQYFGPGTRLTVT.

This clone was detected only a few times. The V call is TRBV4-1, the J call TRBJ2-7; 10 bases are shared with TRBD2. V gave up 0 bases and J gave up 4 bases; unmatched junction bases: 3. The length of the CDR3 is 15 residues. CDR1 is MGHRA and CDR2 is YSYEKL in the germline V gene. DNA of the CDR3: TGCGCCAGCAGCCAAGAACTAGCGGGATGGTACGAGCAGTACTTC. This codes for CASSQELAGWYEQYF.

CDR3 DNA sequence: TGTGCCAGCAGGTCGACAGGCCGAAACTATGGCTACACCTTC. Its protein is CASRSTGRNYGYTF. V gene TRBV6-5 combines with J gene TRBJ1-2; tentative D call: TRBD1 (6 bases). Trimming shortened V by 6 bases and J by 2 bases, and 13 bases separated the two germline ends. The CDR3 has 14 amino acids. The germline gives CDR1 MNHEY, CDR2 SVGAGI.

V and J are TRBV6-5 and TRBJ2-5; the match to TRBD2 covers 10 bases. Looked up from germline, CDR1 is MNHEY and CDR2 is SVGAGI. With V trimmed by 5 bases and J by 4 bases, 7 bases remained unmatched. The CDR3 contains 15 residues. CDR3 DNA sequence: TGTGCCAGCAGTCAGACAGCGGGAGGGGGAGAGACCCAGTACTTC. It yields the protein CASSQTAGGGETQYF.

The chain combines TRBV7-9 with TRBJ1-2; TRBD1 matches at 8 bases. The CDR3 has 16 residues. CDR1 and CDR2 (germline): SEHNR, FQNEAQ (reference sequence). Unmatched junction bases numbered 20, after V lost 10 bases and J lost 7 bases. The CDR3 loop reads CATLRGQDAGGCGYTF. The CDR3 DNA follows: TGTGCCACCTTGCGGGGACAGGACGCCGGGGGCTGTGGCTACACCTTC. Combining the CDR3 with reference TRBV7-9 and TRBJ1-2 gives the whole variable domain DTGVSQNPRHKITKRGQNVTFRCDPISEHNRLYWYRQTLGQGPEFLTYFQNEAQLEKSRLLSDRFSAERPKGSFSTLEIQRTEQGDSAMYLCATLRGQDAGGCGYTFGSGTRLTVV.

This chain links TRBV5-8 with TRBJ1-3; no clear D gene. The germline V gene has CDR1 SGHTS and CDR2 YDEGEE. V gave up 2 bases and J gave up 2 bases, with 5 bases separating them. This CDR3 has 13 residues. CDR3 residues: CASSLATGNTIYF. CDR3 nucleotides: TGTGCCAGCAGCTTAGCCACTGGAAACACCATATATTTT.

CDR3 protein: CASSMNRADEKLFF. The CDR3 DNA sequence: TGTGCCAGTAGTATGAACAGGGCAGATGAAAAACTGTTTTTT. This sequence joins TRBV19 and TRBJ1-4; TRBD1 might be the D (6 bases). With 3 bases removed from V and 6 bases from J, the gap between germline ends came to 11 bases. This CDR3 region has 14 residues. CDR1 is LNHDA and CDR2 is SQIVND in the germline V gene (reference sequence).

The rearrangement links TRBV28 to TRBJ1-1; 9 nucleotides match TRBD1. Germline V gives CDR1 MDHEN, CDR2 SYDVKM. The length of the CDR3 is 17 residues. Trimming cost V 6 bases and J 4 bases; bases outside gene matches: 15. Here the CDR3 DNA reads TGTGCCAGCAGCCCTTCCCGGACAGGGGCCGTCGTCACTGAAGCTTTCTTT. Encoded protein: CASSPSRTGAVVTEAFF.

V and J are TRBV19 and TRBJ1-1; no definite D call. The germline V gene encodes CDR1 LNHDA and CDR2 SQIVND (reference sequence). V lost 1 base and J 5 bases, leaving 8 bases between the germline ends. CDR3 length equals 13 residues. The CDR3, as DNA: TGTGCCAGTAGTATAGGCCTCGGGACTGAAGCTTTCTTT. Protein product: CASSIGLGTEAFF.

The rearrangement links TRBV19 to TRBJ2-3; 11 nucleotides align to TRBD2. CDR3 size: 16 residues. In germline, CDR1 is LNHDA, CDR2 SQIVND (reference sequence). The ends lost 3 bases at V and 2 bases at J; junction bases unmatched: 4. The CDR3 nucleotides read TGTGCCAGTAGTATCTCTAGCGGGGGGATCACAGATACGCAGTATTTT. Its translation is CASSISSGGITDTQYF.

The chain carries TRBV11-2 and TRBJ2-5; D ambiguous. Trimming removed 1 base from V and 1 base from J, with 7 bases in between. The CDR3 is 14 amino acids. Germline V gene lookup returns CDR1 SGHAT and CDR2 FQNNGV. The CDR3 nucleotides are TGTGCCAGCAGCTTAGCTACCACCCAAGAGACCCAGTACTTC. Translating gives CASSLATTQETQYF.

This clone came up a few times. CDR3 DNA: TGTGCCAGCAGCTTTACCAGCGGGGGAGTCGGGGAGCTGTTTTTT. Protein: CASSFTSGGVGELFF. This chain links TRBV5-4 with TRBJ2-2, with 8 bases that match TRBD2. The germline V gene has CDR1 SGHNT and CDR2 YYREEE (reference sequence). Trimming at V came to 2 bases and at J to 7 bases, leaving 7 bases not matched to a gene. The CDR3 covers 15 residues.

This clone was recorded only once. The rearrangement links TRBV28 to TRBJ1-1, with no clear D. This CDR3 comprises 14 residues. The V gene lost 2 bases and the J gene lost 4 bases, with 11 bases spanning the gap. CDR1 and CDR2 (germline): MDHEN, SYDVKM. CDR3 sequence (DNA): TGTGCCAGCAGTTTAATGCAGACAATCACTGAAGCTTTCTTT. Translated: CASSLMQTITEAFF.

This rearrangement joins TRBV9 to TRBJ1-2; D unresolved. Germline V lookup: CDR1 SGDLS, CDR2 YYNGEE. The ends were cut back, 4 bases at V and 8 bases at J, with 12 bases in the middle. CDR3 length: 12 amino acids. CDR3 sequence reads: CASSISAGGYTF. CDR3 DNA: TGTGCCAGCAGCATATCCGCAGGCGGCTACACCTTC.

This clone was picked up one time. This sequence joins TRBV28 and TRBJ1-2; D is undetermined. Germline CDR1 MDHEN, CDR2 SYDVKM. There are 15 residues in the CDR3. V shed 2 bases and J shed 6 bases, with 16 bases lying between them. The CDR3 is CASSLGQWRTDGYTF. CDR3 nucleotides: TGTGCCAGCAGTTTAGGGCAGTGGCGAACAGATGGCTACACCTTC.

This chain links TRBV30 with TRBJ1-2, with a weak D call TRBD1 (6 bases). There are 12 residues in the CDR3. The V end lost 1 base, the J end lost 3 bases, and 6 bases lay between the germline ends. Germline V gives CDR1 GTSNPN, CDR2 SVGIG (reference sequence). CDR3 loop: CAWSGQDYGYTF. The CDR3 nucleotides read TGTGCCTGGAGTGGACAGGACTATGGCTACACCTTC.

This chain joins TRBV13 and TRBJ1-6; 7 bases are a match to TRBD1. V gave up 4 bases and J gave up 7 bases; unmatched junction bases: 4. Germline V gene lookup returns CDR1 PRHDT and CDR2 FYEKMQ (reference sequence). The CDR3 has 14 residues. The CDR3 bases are TGTGCCAGCAGCTCCGGGACAGTGAATTCACCCCTCCACTTT. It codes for CASSSGTVNSPLHF.